The T cell receptor beta chain under discussion was sequenced for a study of PD-1 blockade in classical Hodgkin lymphoma. This CDR3 spans 16 amino acids. CDR1 SGHVS and CDR2 FNYEAQ come from the germline V gene. V was clipped by 5 bases and J by 0 bases, with 14 bases between them. Relapse after autologous stem cell transplantation occurred in every patient, and brentuximab vedotin exposure varied. Method: immunoSEQ multiplex PCR; TCRdb's copy keeps in-frame clones and lacks some. Found here are about 94,000 clones, roughly 89% of them singletons; the top ten hold about 10%. The chain has TRBV7-6 and TRBJ2-1; D perhaps matches TRBD1 (6 bases). The TCR was taken from a human donor with classical Hodgkin lymphoma. This material consisted of peripheral blood mononuclear cells (PBMCs), taken before the second cycle of nivolumab. Written as DNA, the CDR3 is TGTGCCAGCAGCGCCCCCGACAGGAGCTCCTACAATGAGCAGTTCTTC. It yields the protein CASSAPDRSSYNEQFF. The variable domain in full, completed from reference TRBV7-6 and TRBJ2-1, reads GAGVSQSPRYKVTKRGQDVALRCDPISGHVSLYWYRQALGQGPEFLTYFNYEAQQDKSGLPNDRFSAERPEGSISTLTIQRTEQRDSAMYRCASSAPDRSSYNEQFFGPGTRLTVL.